This record looks at one T cell receptor (beta chain) sequence and its context. Its antigen is not known. The donors formed part of the roughly 120-subject validation cohort, distinct from the approximately 630-subject first cohort. Only in-frame clones appear in the TCRdb table, and some are missing; sequencing was by immunoSEQ multiplex PCR. The data contain a few hundred thousand clones, 80% to 90% of them singletons. Germline CDR1 and CDR2: MNHNS and SASEGT. V lost 6 bases to trimming and J lost 7 bases, with 15 bases between them. The CDR3 totals 13 residues. The record originates from a study of cytomegalovirus exposure and HLA in healthy donors. Study-wide results and limits: The listing of 150 to 200 TCR beta chains classed them as cytomegalovirus-associated.

This chain uses TRBV6-1 with TRBJ1-2, with D uncertain. The sequence was obtained from a woman in her late teens or twenties in good health and CMV-seronegative. The specimen sequenced was PBMCs. The DNA of the CDR3 is TGTGCCAGCAGACAAAGGAGGGTAGGTGGCTACACCTTC. It translates to CASRQRRVGGYTF.